These 22 T cell receptor beta chains were sequenced from one sample in a study of T cell responses to AZD1222 COVID-19 vaccine. Using immunoSEQ multiplex PCR, the repertoire was profiled, and TCRdb retains in-frame clones only, with some absent. The top ten clones hold roughly a tenth of a sample with tens of thousands of clones, 86% of them seen once. The material sequenced was peripheral blood, taken on day 0 of AZD1222 vaccination. The receptor set was obtained from an adult in good health.

The V call is TRBV4-1, the J call TRBJ2-2; a weak D match, TRBD1 (6 bases). V was clipped by 2 bases and J by 2 bases, with 12 bases between them. The CDR3 has 16 amino acids. Germline loops: CDR1 MGHRA, CDR2 YSYEKL. CDR3 in amino acids: CASSQWVDSNTGELFF. The CDR3 nucleotides are TGCGCCAGCAGCCAATGGGTGGACAGTAACACCGGGGAGCTGTTTTTT.

The J gene is TRBJ1-4, the V gene TRBV5-4; 12 nucleotides align to TRBD1. J gave up 1 base and V 4 bases, and 14 bases lay outside the gene matches. Germline V gene data show CDR1 as SGHNT and CDR2 as YYREEE (reference sequence). This CDR3 comprises 20 residues. The CDR3 region has the DNA TGTGCCAGCAGCCGTGGCGTCCCGGGACAGGGGGCAAAAACTAATGAAAAACTGTTTTTT. As protein: CASSRGVPGQGAKTNEKLFF.

This clone was counted only a few times. The chain is built from TRBV10-3 and TRBJ2-7, with D possibly TRBD1 on 5 matching bases. The CDR3 is made up of 15 amino acids. CDR1 ENHRY and CDR2 SYGVKD come from the germline V gene. With 0 bases removed from V and 6 bases from J, the gap between germline ends came to 15 bases. The CDR3 bases are TGTGCCATCAGTGAGTCGGGGCAGGGCCCCAGCGAGCAGTACTTC. As protein: CAISESGQGPSEQYF.

V gene TRBV9 combines with J gene TRBJ2-5, with D maybe TRBD2 (5 bases). V lost 4 bases to trimming and J lost 7 bases, with 20 bases between them. This CDR3 is built from 15 residues. Germline V gene lookup returns CDR1 SGDLS and CDR2 YYNGEE. CDR3 residues: CASSQTIGWGATQYF. Written as DNA, the CDR3 is TGTGCCAGCAGCCAAACAATAGGATGGGGAGCGACCCAGTACTTC.

This chain links TRBV5-5 with TRBJ2-2; weak D call: TRBD1 (5 bases). The V and J ends lost 4 bases and 7 bases respectively, with 20 bases between them. The CDR3 is 16 residues long. The germline V gene has CDR1 SGHKS and CDR2 YYEKEE (reference sequence). The CDR3 here is CASSRESLRGGGELFF. The DNA for the CDR3 is TGTGCCAGCAGCCGAGAGTCTCTTAGGGGTGGCGGGGAGCTGTTTTTT.

The CDR3 reads CARSSRHPRAGNTIYF. DNA for the CDR3: TGTGCCAGAAGTTCCCGACACCCTCGCGCGGGAAACACCATATATTTT. The chain is built from TRBV2 and TRBJ1-3; D unclear. The length of the CDR3 is 16 residues. Germline CDR1 reads SNHLY; CDR2 reads FYNNEI. Trimming removed 9 bases at V and 4 bases at J, with 22 bases between.

The CDR3 loop is CASSLDSSGGLKETQYF. CDR3 DNA sequence: TGTGCCAGCAGCTTAGATAGTAGCGGGGGGTTAAAAGAGACCCAGTACTTC. This chain connects TRBV7-4 to TRBJ2-5; 10 bases line up with TRBD2. This CDR3 spans 17 amino acids. Germline V gene sequence: CDR1 SGHVT, CDR2 SQSDAQ. The junction had 8 bases not matched to a gene; V was cut back by 1 base and J by 3 bases.

CDR3 in amino acids: CASSHVGQGLEQYF. The CDR3, as DNA: TGCGCCAGCAGCCATGTGGGACAGGGTCTCGAGCAGTACTTC. V and J are TRBV4-1 and TRBJ2-7; 9 nucleotides match TRBD1. CDR3 size: 14 residues. V gave up 3 bases and J gave up 6 bases; unmatched junction bases: 6. Looked up from germline, CDR1 is MGHRA and CDR2 is YSYEKL.

Here the CDR3 DNA reads TGTGCCAGCAGCTTATCCGGACCGAACACCGGGGAGCTGTTTTTT. It encodes CASSLSGPNTGELFF. The chain carries TRBV7-9 and TRBJ2-2; D remains unclear. Per the germline V gene, CDR1 is SEHNR and CDR2 is FQNEAQ (reference sequence). With 2 bases removed from V and 0 bases from J, the gap between germline ends came to 7 bases. CDR3 length equals 15 residues.

This clone occurred once. The CDR3 DNA follows: TGCGCCAGCAGCTTGAGGCAGGGGAACACTGAAGCTTTCTTT. Translated, it gives CASSLRQGNTEAFF. The chain has TRBV5-1 and TRBJ1-1, with TRBD1 as a possible D gene (5 bases). Trimming pared 1 base from V and 1 base from J, leaving 8 bases between. The CDR3 extends over 14 amino acids. CDR1 SGHRS and CDR2 YFSETQ come from the germline V gene.

V usage is TRBV4-2 and J usage is TRBJ2-7; 8 bases fit TRBD1. The junction had 16 bases not matched to a gene; V was cut back by 10 bases and J by 2 bases. The CDR3 covers 16 residues. Germline CDR1 LGHNA, CDR2 YNFKEQ. The chain's CDR3 is CATHARGRDGAYEQYF. Written as DNA, the CDR3 is TGTGCCACCCACGCCAGGGGGCGCGATGGGGCCTACGAGCAGTACTTC.

V gene TRBV4-1 combines with J gene TRBJ1-1, with 10 bases matching TRBD1. Trimming cost V 2 bases and J 7 bases; bases outside gene matches: 10. There are 16 residues in the CDR3. Germline CDR1 reads MGHRA; CDR2 reads YSYEKL. This chain's CDR3 is CASSQQDRGDFNEAFF. CDR3 in DNA: TGCGCCAGCAGCCAACAGGACAGGGGGGACTTCAATGAAGCTTTCTTT.

This clone was counted once. V is TRBV6-6 and J is TRBJ1-4, with TRBD1 as a possible D gene (6 bases). CDR1 MNHNY and CDR2 SVGAGI come from the germline V gene (reference sequence). V lost 6 bases to trimming and J lost 10 bases, with 18 bases between them. The CDR3 loop spans 14 amino acids. CDR3 coding DNA: TGTGCCAGCAGCCTATCGGGGGGGGCTGGAAAACTGTTTTTT. Its protein is CASSLSGGAGKLFF.

The chain couples TRBV5-8 to TRBJ2-3; D not certain. Looked up from germline, CDR1 is SGHTS and CDR2 is YDEGEE. V lost 2 bases, J lost 2 bases, and 12 bases lay in between. The CDR3 extends over 15 amino acids. The CDR3 spells CASSLLSAYTDTQYF. The CDR3, as DNA: TGTGCCAGCAGCTTACTCTCAGCATACACAGATACGCAGTATTTT.

The V call is TRBV6-5, the J call TRBJ1-2; TRBD1 might be the D (5 bases). Germline-derived CDR1 and CDR2 are MNHEY and SVGAGI. V was pared by 7 bases and J by 5 bases, with 14 bases between. This CDR3 has 13 amino acids. In nucleotides, the CDR3 is TGTGCCAGCACCGCAGAGGGGAGATATGGCTACACCTTC. Translating it yields CASTAEGRYGYTF.

The chain carries TRBV18 and TRBJ1-1; D call uncertain. Between the trimmed V and J ends, which lost 5 bases and 1 base, there was a span of 11 bases. From germline, CDR1 is KGHSH and CDR2 LQKENI. The CDR3 is 14 amino acids. The CDR3 region is CASSATSSNTEAFF. The CDR3 nucleotides are TGTGCCAGCTCAGCGACAAGTTCGAACACTGAAGCTTTCTTT.

The chain joins TRBV3-1 (or the pseudogene TRBV3-2) to TRBJ1-1; possibly TRBD1 for D (5 bases). The CDR3 sequence is 15 residues long. The V gene's germline CDR1 is LGHDT and CDR2 YNNKEL (reference sequence). V dropped 1 base and J dropped 5 bases, with 14 bases sitting between them. CDR3 residues: CASSQVSWGGTEAFF. The DNA of the CDR3 is TGTGCCAGCAGCCAAGTGTCCTGGGGGGGGACTGAAGCTTTCTTT.

V usage is TRBV3-1 (or the pseudogene TRBV3-2) and J usage is TRBJ2-5; 9 bases fit TRBD2. The CDR3 sequence is 15 residues long. V shed 0 bases and J 7 bases; nucleotides not matched to a gene: 6. Germline V gene data show CDR1 as LGHDT and CDR2 as YNNKEL (reference sequence). CDR3 sequence reads: CASSQEGLAGGTQYF. The CDR3 coding sequence is TGTGCCAGCAGCCAAGAGGGACTAGCTGGCGGGACCCAGTACTTC.

J is TRBJ1-4 and V is TRBV6-5; D not certain. Germline CDR1 reads MNHEY; CDR2 reads SVGAGI. The CDR3 is made up of 13 amino acids. The ends were cut back, 4 bases at V and 11 bases at J, with 14 bases in the middle. The CDR3 loop reads CASSSGPGRKLFF. As DNA, the CDR3 is TGTGCCAGCAGTTCCGGGCCGGGCAGGAAACTGTTTTTT.

A single count supports this clone. This chain connects TRBV24-1 to TRBJ1-2, with unresolved D. Germline CDR1 KGHDR, CDR2 SFDVKD. V lost 4 bases and J 8 bases, leaving 16 bases between the germline ends. The CDR3 runs to 14 residues. The CDR3 sequence is CATSDPGQTGGYTF. CDR3 nucleotides: TGTGCCACCAGTGACCCAGGTCAAACGGGAGGCTACACCTTC.

This clone was seen a handful of times. The V gene is TRBV5-6, the J gene TRBJ1-6; perhaps TRBD1 as D (6 bases). The CDR3 consists of 16 residues. V lost 4 bases to trimming and J lost 10 bases, with 21 bases between them. Per the germline V gene, CDR1 is SGHDT and CDR2 is YYEEEE. CDR3 loop: CASSLTSGASRSPLHF. CDR3 bases: TGTGCCAGCAGCCTAACCTCGGGGGCCTCGAGGTCACCCCTCCACTTT.

The J gene is TRBJ1-2, the V gene TRBV4-1; tentative D call: TRBD1 (6 bases). The V gene lost 2 bases and the J gene lost 4 bases, with 20 bases spanning the gap. Germline V gene data show CDR1 as MGHRA and CDR2 as YSYEKL. The CDR3 is 17 amino acids. CDR3 bases: TGCGCCAGCAGCCAATCTCAAATAAGGGGGGCAGGCTATGGCTACACCTTC. Amino acids: CASSQSQIRGAGYGYTF.